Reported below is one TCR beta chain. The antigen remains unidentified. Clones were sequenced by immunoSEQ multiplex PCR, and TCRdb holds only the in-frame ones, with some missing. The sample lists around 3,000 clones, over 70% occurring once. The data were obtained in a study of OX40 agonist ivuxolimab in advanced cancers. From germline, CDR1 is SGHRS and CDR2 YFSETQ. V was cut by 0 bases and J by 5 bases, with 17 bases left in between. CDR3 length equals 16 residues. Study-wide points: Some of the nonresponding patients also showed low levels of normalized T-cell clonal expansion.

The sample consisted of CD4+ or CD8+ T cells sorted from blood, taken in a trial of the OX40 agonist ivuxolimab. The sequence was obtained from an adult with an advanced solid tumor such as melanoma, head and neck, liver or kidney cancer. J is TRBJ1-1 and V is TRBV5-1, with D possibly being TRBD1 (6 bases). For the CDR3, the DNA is TGCGCCAGCAGCTTGGGCTGGGGCAGGGGAGATACTGAAGCTTTCTTT. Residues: CASSLGWGRGDTEAFF. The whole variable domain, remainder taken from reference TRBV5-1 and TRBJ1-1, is KAGVTQTPRYLIKTRGQQVTLSCSPISGHRSVSWYQQTPGQGLQFLFEYFSETQRNKGNFPGRFSGRQFSNSRSEMNVSTLELGDSALYLCASSLGWGRGDTEAFFGQGTRLTVV.